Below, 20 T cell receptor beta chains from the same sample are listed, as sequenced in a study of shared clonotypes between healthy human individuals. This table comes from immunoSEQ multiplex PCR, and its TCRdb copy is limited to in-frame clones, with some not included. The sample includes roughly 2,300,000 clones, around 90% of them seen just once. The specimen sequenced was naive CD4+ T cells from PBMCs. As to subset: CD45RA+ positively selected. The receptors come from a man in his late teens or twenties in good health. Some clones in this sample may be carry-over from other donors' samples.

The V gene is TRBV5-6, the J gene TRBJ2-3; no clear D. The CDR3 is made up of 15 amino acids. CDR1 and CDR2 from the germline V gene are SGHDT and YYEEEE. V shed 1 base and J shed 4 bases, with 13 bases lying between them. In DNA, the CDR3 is TGTGCCAGCAGCTTGTTCCCAGTAGATGCAGATACGCAGTATTTT. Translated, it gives CASSLFPVDADTQYF.

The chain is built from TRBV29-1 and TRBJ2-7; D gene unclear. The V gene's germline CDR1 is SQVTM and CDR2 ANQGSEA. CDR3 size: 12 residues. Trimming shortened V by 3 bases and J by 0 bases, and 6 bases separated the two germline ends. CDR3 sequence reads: CSVDISSYEQYF. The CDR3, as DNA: TGCAGCGTTGATATAAGCTCCTACGAGCAGTACTTC.

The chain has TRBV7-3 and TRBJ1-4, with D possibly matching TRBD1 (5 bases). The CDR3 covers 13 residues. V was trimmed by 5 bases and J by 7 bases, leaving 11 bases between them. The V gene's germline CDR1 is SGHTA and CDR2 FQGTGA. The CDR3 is CASSRGRIEKLFF. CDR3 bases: TGTGCCAGCAGCCGGGGACGTATTGAAAAACTGTTTTTT.

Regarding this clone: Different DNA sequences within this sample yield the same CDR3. The CDR3 loop is CASSSNYEQYF. The CDR3 DNA is TGTGCCAGCAGTAGCAACTACGAGCAGTACTTC. J is TRBJ2-7 and V is TRBV6-5, with unresolved D. Trimming pared 5 bases from V and 3 bases from J, leaving 5 bases between. From germline, CDR1 is MNHEY and CDR2 SVGAGI. CDR3 length: 11 amino acids.

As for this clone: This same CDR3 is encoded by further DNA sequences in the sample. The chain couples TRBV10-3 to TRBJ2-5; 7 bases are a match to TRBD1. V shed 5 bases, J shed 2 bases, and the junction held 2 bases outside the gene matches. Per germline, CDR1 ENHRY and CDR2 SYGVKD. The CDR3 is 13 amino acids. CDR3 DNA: TGTGCCATCAGTCCGGGACAGCAAGAGACCCAGTACTTC. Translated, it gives CAISPGQQETQYF.

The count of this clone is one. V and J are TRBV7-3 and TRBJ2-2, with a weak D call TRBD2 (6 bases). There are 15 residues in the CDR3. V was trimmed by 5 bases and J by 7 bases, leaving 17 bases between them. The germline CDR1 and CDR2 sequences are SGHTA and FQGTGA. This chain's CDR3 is CASSLSLAGNGELFF. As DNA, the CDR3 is TGTGCCAGCAGCCTGTCCCTGGCGGGGAACGGGGAGCTGTTTTTT.

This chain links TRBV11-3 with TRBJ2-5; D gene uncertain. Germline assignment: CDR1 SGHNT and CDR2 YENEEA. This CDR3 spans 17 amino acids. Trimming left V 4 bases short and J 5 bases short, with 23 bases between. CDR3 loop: CASSSSVSSHRGETQYF. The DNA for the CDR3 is TGTGCCAGCAGCTCGTCGGTAAGTTCTCATCGTGGGGAGACCCAGTACTTC.

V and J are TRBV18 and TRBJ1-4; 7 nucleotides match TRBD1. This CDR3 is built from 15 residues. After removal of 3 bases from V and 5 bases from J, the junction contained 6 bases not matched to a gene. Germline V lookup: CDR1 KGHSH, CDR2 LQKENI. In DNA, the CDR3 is TGTGCCAGCTCACCCCCAGGGGGGAAAAATGAAAAACTGTTTTTT. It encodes CASSPPGGKNEKLFF.

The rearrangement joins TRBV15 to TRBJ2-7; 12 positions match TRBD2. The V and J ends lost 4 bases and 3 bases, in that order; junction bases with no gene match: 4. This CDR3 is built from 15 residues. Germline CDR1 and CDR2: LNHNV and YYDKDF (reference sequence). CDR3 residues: CATSTRLAGDYEQYF. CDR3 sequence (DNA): TGTGCCACCAGCACTCGACTAGCGGGAGACTACGAGCAGTACTTC. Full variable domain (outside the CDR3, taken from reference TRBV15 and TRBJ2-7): DAMVIQNPRYQVTQFGKPVTLSCSQTLNHNVMYWYQQKSSQAPKLLFHYYDKDFNNEADTPDNFQSRRPNTSFCFLDIRSPGLGDTAMYLCATSTRLAGDYEQYFGPGTRLTVT.

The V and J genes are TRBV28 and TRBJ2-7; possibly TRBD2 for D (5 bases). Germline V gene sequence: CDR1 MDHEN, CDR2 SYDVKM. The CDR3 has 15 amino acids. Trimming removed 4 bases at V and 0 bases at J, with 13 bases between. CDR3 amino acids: CASSSRTRPSYEQYF. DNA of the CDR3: TGTGCCAGCAGTTCGCGAACTAGGCCCTCCTACGAGCAGTACTTC.

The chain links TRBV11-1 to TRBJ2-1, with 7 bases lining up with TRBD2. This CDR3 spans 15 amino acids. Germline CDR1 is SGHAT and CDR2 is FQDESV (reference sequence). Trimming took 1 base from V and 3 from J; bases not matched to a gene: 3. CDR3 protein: CASSLGLAVYNEQFF. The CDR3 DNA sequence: TGTGCCAGCAGCTTAGGGCTAGCGGTCTACAATGAGCAGTTCTTC.

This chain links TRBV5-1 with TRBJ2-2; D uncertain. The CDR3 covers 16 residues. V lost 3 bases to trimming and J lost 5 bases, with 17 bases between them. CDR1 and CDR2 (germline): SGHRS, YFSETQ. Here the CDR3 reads CASSWAILGSTGELFF. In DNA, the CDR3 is TGCGCCAGCAGCTGGGCGATTCTAGGATCGACCGGGGAGCTGTTTTTT.

The DNA of the CDR3 is TGTGCCAGCGGCCAGTCTAACTATGGCTACACCTTC. Protein: CASGQSNYGYTF. The chain uses TRBV6-1 and TRBJ1-2; no firm D call. This CDR3 contains 12 residues. CDR1 is MNHNS and CDR2 is SASEGT in the germline V gene. V was trimmed by 8 bases and J by 0 bases, leaving 7 bases between them.

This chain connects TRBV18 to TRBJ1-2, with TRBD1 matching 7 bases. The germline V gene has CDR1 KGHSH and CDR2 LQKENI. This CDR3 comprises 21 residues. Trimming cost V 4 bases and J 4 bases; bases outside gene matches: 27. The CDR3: CASSLEVRTGQTGPDLYGYTF. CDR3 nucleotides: TGTGCCAGCTCACTCGAAGTCAGAACGGGACAGACCGGGCCAGACCTCTATGGCTACACCTTC. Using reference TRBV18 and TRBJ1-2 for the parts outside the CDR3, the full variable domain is NAGVMQNPRHLVRRRGQEARLRCSPMKGHSHVYWYRQLPEEGLKFMVYLQKENIIDESGMPKERFSAEFPKEGPSILRIQQVVRGDSAAYFCASSLEVRTGQTGPDLYGYTFGSGTRLTVV.

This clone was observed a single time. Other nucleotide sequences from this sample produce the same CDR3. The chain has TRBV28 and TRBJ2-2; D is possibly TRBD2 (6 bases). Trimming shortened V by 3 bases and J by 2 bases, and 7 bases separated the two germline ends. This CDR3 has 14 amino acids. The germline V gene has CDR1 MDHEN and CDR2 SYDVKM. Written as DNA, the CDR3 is TGTGCCAGCAGTTTGGGGGGAAACACCGGGGAGCTGTTTTTT. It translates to CASSLGGNTGELFF.

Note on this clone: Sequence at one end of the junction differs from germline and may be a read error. The CDR3 nucleotides read TGTGCCGGCAGCTTAAGGAGGCAGTCCTCCTACGAGCAGTACTTC. As protein: CAGSLRRQSSYEQYF. The chain links TRBV7-9 to TRBJ2-7; perhaps TRBD2 as D (5 bases). The germline gives CDR1 SEHNR, CDR2 FQNEAQ (reference sequence). The CDR3 has 15 residues.

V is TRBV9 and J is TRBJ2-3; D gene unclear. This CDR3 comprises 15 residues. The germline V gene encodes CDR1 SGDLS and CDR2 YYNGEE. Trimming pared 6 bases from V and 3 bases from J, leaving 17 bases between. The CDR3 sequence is CASTVLGGLTDTQYF. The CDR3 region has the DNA TGTGCCAGCACCGTCTTGGGTGGGTTGACAGATACGCAGTATTTT.

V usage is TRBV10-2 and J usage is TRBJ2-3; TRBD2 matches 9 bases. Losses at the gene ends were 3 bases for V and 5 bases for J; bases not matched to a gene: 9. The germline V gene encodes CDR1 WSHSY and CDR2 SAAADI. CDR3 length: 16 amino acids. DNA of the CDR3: TGCGCCAGCAGTGAATTGGCGGGAGGGCTGCTAGATACGCAGTATTTT. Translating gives CASSELAGGLLDTQYF.

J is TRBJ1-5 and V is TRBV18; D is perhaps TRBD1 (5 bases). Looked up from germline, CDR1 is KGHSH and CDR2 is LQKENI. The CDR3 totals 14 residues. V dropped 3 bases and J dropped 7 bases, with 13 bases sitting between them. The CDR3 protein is CASSPEGESQPQHF. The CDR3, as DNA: TGTGCCAGCTCACCGGAAGGGGAGAGCCAGCCCCAGCATTTT.

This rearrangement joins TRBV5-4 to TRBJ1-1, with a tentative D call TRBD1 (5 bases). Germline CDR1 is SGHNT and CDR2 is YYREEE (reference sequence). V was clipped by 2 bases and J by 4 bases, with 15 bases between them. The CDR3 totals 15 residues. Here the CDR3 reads CASSFGGRSGTEAFF. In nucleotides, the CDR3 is TGTGCCAGCAGCTTCGGGGGTAGGTCGGGCACTGAAGCTTTCTTT.